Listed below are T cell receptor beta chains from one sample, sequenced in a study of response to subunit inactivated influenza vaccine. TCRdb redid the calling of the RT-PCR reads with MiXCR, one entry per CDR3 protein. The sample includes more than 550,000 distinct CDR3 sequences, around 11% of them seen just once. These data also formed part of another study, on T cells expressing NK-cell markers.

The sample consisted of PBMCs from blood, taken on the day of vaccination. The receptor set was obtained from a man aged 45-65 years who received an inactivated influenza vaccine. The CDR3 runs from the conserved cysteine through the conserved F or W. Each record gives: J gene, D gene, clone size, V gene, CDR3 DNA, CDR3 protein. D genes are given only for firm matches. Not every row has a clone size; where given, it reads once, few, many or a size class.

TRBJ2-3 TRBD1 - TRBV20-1 TGCAGTGCTAGAGTTGGGTGGGGCCCGGGACAGTTCTACACAGATACGCAGTATTTT CSARVGWGPGQFYTDTQYF
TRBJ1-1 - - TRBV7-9 TGTGCCAGCAGCTTAGCTGGCAGTCGTCAGAACACTGAAGCTTTCTTT CASSLAGSRQNTEAFF
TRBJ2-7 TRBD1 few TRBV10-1 TGCGCCAGCAGTCAGACAGGGACGAGGGAGCAGTACTTC CASSQTGTREQYF
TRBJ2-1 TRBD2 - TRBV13 TGTGCCAGCAGCACCGGACTAGCGGGGCCCAATGAGCAGTTCTTC CASSTGLAGPNEQFF
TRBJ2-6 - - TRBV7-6 TGTGCCAGCAGCTTGCTCGGCAGAACCTCTGGGGCCAACGTCCTGACTTTC CASSLLGRTSGANVLTF
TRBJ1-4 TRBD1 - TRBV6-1 TGTGCCAGCAGTAGACAGGGTCGGACTAATGAAAAACTGTTTTTT CASSRQGRTNEKLFF
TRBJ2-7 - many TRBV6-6 TGTGCCAGCGGAGTTAACTACGAGCAGTACTTC CASGVNYEQYF
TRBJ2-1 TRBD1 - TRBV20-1 TGCAGTGCTAGAGATCGACAGGGAACGATCAATGAGCAGTTCTTC CSARDRQGTINEQFF
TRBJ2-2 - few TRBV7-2 TGTGCCAGCAGCCGCGGACCGTACACCGGGGAGCTGTTTTTT CASSRGPYTGELFF
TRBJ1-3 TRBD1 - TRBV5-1 TGCGCCAGCAGCCCGACAGGGAACCCTGGAAACACCATATATTTT CASSPTGNPGNTIYF
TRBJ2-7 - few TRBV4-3 TGCGCCAGCAGCCAAGGGCTAGGGGGGGGCTTCTACGAGCAGTACTTC CASSQGLGGGFYEQYF